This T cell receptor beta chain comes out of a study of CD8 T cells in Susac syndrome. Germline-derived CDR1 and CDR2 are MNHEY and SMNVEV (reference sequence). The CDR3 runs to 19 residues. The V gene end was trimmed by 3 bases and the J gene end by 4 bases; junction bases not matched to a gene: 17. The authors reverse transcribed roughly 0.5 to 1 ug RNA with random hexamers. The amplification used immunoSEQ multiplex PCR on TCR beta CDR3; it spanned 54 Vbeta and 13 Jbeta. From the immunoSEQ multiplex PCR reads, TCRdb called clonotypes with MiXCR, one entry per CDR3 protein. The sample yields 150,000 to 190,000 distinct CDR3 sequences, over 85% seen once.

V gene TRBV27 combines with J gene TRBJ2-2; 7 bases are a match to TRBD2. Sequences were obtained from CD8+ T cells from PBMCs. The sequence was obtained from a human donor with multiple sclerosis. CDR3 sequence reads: CASSFRDYRERSGTGELFF. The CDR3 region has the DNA TGTGCCAGCAGTTTCCGGGACTACCGTGAAAGGTCGGGCACCGGGGAGCTGTTTTTT.